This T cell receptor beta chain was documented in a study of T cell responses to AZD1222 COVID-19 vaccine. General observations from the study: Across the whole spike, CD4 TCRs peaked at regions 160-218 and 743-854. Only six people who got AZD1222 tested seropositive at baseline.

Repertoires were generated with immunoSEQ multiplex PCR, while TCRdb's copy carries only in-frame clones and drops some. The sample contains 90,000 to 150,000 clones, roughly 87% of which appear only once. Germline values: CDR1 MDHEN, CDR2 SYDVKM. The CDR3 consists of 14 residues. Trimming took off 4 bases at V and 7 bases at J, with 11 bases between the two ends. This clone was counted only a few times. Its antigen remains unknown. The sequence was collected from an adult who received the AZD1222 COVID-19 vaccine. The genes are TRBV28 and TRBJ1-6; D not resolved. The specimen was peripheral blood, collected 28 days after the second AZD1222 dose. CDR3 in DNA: TGTGCCAGCAGTTATCGACTCGGGAATTCACCCCTCCACTTT. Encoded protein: CASSYRLGNSPLHF. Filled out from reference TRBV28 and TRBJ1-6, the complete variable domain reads DVKVTQSSRYLVKRTGEKVFLECVQDMDHENMFWYRQDPGLGLRLIYFSYDVKMKEKGDIPEGYSVSREKKERFSLILESASTNQTSMYLCASSYRLGNSPLHFGNGTRLTVT.